This T cell receptor (beta chain) was captured by sequencing in a study of blood T cell repertoires in COVID-19. Across the whole study: The origin of the acute and convalescent COVID-19 samples was the United States, Italy and Spain. From T cells, B-cell-depleted T cells, or PBMCs came the material, which was cDNA or gDNA.

Per the study methods: Using reference gene primer amplification, nucleated cell counts were estimated. TCRdb keeps only in-frame clones here, not all; method: immunoSEQ multiplex PCR. From that table come the V and J calls and clone size; the DNA was used to work out D and trimming. The sample has 100,000 to 150,000 clones, around 86% seen once. Losses at the gene ends were 1 base for V and 5 bases for J; bases not matched to a gene: 16. Germline V CDR1 and CDR2: LGHDT, YNNKEL (reference sequence). This CDR3 spans 18 amino acids. V gene TRBV3-1 (or the pseudogene TRBV3-2) combines with J gene TRBJ2-5; 7 bases map to TRBD1. The source material was peripheral blood. The sequence came from a man aged 60-69 years with acute or convalescent COVID-19. The CDR3 sequence is CASSQGRHATGRWETQYF. The CDR3 DNA is TGTGCCAGCAGCCAAGGGAGACACGCGACAGGGCGGTGGGAGACCCAGTACTTC.